This section outlines one TCR beta chain sequence together with its context. Its antigen is as yet unknown. Per germline, CDR1 SGHVS and CDR2 FQNEAQ. This CDR3 is built from 19 residues. Unmatched junction bases numbered 10, after V lost 5 bases and J lost 1 base. The data were obtained in a study of cytomegalovirus exposure and HLA in healthy donors. The PCR ran on 60 Vbeta and 13 Jbeta primers. Assay: immunoSEQ multiplex PCR; the TCRdb copy retains only in-frame clones and omits some. This table lists around 150,000 clones. General study results and limits: In a later analysis, at a false discovery rate of 0.05, about 17,000 TCR beta sequences matched HLA alleles. A few V segments could not be told apart, such as TRBV6-2 and TRBV6-3, and were left out. Cytomegalovirus-associated status was assigned to around 160 TCR beta chains.

The material sequenced was PBMCs. The V call is TRBV7-8, the J call TRBJ2-6, with TRBD1 identical over 11 bases. The receptor comes from a man aged 25 to 40 in good health and CMV-seronegative. The CDR3: CASSRWTGGFVSGANVLTF. The CDR3 nucleotides read TGTGCCAGCAGCCGGTGGACAGGGGGCTTCGTGTCTGGGGCCAACGTCCTGACTTTC.